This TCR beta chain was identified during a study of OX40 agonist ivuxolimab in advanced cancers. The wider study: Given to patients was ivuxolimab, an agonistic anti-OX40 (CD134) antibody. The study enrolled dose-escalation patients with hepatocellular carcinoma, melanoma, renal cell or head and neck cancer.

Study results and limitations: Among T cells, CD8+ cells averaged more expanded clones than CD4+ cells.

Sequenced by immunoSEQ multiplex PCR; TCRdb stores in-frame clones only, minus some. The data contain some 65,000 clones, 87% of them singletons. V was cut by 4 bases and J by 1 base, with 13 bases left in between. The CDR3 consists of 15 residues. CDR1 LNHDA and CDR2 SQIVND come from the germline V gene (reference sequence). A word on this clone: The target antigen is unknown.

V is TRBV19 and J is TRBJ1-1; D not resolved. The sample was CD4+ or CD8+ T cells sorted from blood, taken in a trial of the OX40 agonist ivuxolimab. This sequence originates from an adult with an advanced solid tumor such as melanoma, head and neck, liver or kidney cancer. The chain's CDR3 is CASSTPVYGNTEAFF. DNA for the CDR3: TGTGCCAGTAGTACTCCCGTTTACGGGAACACTGAAGCTTTCTTT.